These 18 T cell receptor beta chains share one sample of origin, sequenced in a study of T-cell reconstitution after alpha-beta-depleted transplantation in children. Researchers prepared the TCRbeta library using unique molecular identifiers, the study reports. TCRdb re-called the PCR reads with MiXCR, one entry per CDR3 protein. The table has 200,000 to 250,000 distinct CDR3 sequences, 12% seen once. The source material was PBMCs from the stem cell graft donor, sampled from the stem cell graft. These receptors came from a human donor who donated a stem cell graft to a child with acute lymphoblastic leukemia.

This clonotype was seen many times. CDR3 residues: CASSSYYEQYF. For the CDR3, the DNA is TGTGCCAGCAGCTCCTACTACGAGCAGTACTTC. The chain employs TRBV5-6 and TRBJ2-7; D remains ambiguous. CDR1 SGHDT and CDR2 YYEEEE come from the germline V gene. This CDR3 spans 11 amino acids. V dropped 3 bases and J dropped 3 bases, with 4 bases sitting between them.

This clonotype was found many times. As DNA, the CDR3 is TGTGCCAGCAGCACAGGGGGCTGGGGGGGCACTGAAGCTTTCTTT. This sequence encodes CASSTGGWGGTEAFF. This chain links TRBV6-1 with TRBJ1-1; 9 bases are a match to TRBD1. Germline V CDR1 and CDR2: MNHNS, SASEGT. Trimming cost V 6 bases and J 4 bases; bases outside gene matches: 9. The CDR3 runs to 15 residues.

In its sample, this clonotype was seen many times. This chain uses TRBV5-1 with TRBJ2-7, with TRBD2 matching 10 bases. There are 14 residues in the CDR3. With V trimmed by 0 bases and J by 5 bases, 2 bases remained unmatched. Per the germline V gene, CDR1 is SGHRS and CDR2 is YFSETQ. CDR3 in DNA: TGCGCCAGCAGCTTGGGAGCGGGAGGGCACGAGCAGTACTTC. Protein: CASSLGAGGHEQYF.

This clonotype was picked up many times. CDR3 nucleotides: TGCAGCACAGGGATCTTAGAGGAGACCCAGTACTTC. Residues: CSTGILEETQYF. This chain connects TRBV20-1 to TRBJ2-5; weak D call: TRBD1 (6 bases). Germline-derived CDR1 and CDR2 are DFQATT and SNEGSKA (reference sequence). This CDR3 contains 12 residues.

This clonotype was seen many times. CDR3 DNA: TGTGCCAGCAGCTTGAGCGGGAGGGCCCATGAGCAGTTCTTC. Its protein is CASSLSGRAHEQFF. V and J are TRBV11-2 and TRBJ2-1; TRBD2 agrees at 10 bases. The CDR3 totals 14 residues. J lost 8 bases, V lost 3 bases, and 4 bases had no gene match. CDR1 SGHAT and CDR2 FQNNGV come from the germline V gene.

Ten or more counts support this clonotype. The chain links TRBV6-5 to TRBJ1-1, with no clear D. CDR3 size: 15 residues. Germline V gene lookup returns CDR1 MNHEY and CDR2 SVGAGI. The V and J ends lost 0 bases and 3 bases respectively, with 11 bases between them. This CDR3 is CASSYSRERHTEAFF. The DNA of the CDR3 is TGTGCCAGCAGTTACTCCAGAGAGCGGCACACTGAAGCTTTCTTT.

This clonotype has ten or more counts. The chain links TRBV11-1 to TRBJ2-6, with 9 bases that match TRBD1. Germline-derived CDR1 and CDR2 are SGHAT and FQDESV (reference sequence). Losses at the gene ends were 7 bases for V and 1 base for J; bases not matched to a gene: 11. The length of the CDR3 is 18 residues. The CDR3 sequence is CASTPDLGQGSGANVLTF. CDR3 nucleotide sequence: TGTGCCAGCACCCCCGATCTCGGACAGGGGTCTGGGGCCAACGTCCTGACTTTC.

Comments on this clonotype: This sequence may be a read error, since a much larger clone differs from it by one base. This rearrangement joins TRBV9 to TRBJ1-2, with D perhaps matching TRBD1 (5 bases). This CDR3 region has 15 residues. Germline values: CDR1 SGDLS, CDR2 YYNGEE. Trimming took off 3 bases at V and 4 bases at J, with 16 bases between the two ends. DNA of the CDR3: TGTGCCAGCAGCGCAGACGCGGGGGGTGGCTATGGCTACACCTTC. Amino acid sequence: CASSADAGGGYGYTF.

This clonotype occurred many times. The rearrangement links TRBV3-1 to TRBJ2-1; TRBD1 aligns across 8 bases. Germline CDR1 and CDR2: LGHDT and YNNKEL (reference sequence). The CDR3 loop spans 15 amino acids. Trimming removed 3 bases from V and 14 bases from J; junction bases left unmatched: 15. CDR3 residues: CASSHAGTGPNQEFF. CDR3 coding DNA: TGTGCCAGCAGCCACGCCGGGACAGGTCCTAATCAGGAGTTCTTC.

This clonotype turned up a few times. The chain combines TRBV25-1 with TRBJ2-7, with 8 bases aligning to TRBD1. CDR3 length: 13 residues. Looked up from germline, CDR1 is MGHDK and CDR2 is SYGVNS. The ends lost 3 bases at V and 3 bases at J; junction bases unmatched: 1. The CDR3 here is CASSDDRGYEQYF. The CDR3 DNA is TGTGCCAGCAGTGACGACAGGGGCTACGAGCAGTACTTC.

This clonotype was counted ten times or more. The chain uses TRBV4-2 and TRBJ2-1, with D possibly being TRBD2 (5 bases). CDR1 LGHNA and CDR2 YNFKEQ come from the germline V gene. V dropped 4 bases and J dropped 5 bases, with 12 bases sitting between them. The CDR3 runs to 14 residues. The CDR3 loop is CASSLQGGNNEQFF. In DNA form, the CDR3 reads TGTGCCAGCAGCCTCCAAGGAGGTAACAATGAGCAGTTCTTC.

This clonotype was found many times. The chain is built from TRBV6-2 or TRBV6-3 and TRBJ1-5; 7 bases align to TRBD1. The CDR3 sequence is 14 residues long. Germline CDR1 reads MNHEY; CDR2 reads SVGEGT. J was trimmed by 4 bases and V by 4 bases; bases with no gene match: 4. DNA of the CDR3: TGTGCCAGCAGTTCCGGGACAGAGAATCAGCCCCAGCATTTT. This encodes CASSSGTENQPQHF.

Ten or more counts support this clonotype. This chain links TRBV6-2 or TRBV6-3 with TRBJ2-5; the D gene could be TRBD1 or TRBD2 (5 bases each). Germline V gene lookup returns CDR1 MNHEY and CDR2 SVGEGT. The CDR3 length is 15 residues. V was cut by 5 bases and J by 3 bases, with 16 bases left in between. CDR3 sequence: CASSGAASGEETQYF. For the CDR3, the DNA is TGTGCCAGCAGTGGGGCGGCCAGCGGAGAAGAGACCCAGTACTTC.

This clonotype was found many times. The chain recombines TRBV5-4 with TRBJ2-2, with no clear D. The CDR3 extends over 14 amino acids. Germline V gene sequence: CDR1 SGHNT, CDR2 YYREEE (reference sequence). Trimming took off 6 bases at V and 6 bases at J, with 15 bases between the two ends. The CDR3 DNA reads as TGTGCCAGCACCCAGGAGCAGGTCCCCGGGGAGCTGTTTTTT. Protein: CASTQEQVPGELFF. The full variable domain, completed using reference TRBV5-4 and TRBJ2-2, is ETGVTQSPTHLIKTRGQQVTLRCSSQSGHNTVSWYQQALGQGPQFIFQYYREEENGRGNFPPRFSGLQFPNYSSELNVNALELDDSALYLCASTQEQVPGELFFGEGSRLTVL.

The chain joins TRBV7-2 to TRBJ2-3; D gene uncertain. Germline CDR1 is SGHTA and CDR2 is FQGNSA. The V gene lost 5 bases and the J gene lost 3 bases, with 12 bases spanning the gap. The CDR3 spans 14 residues. The CDR3 spells CASSPRWQTDTQYF. The CDR3 DNA is TGTGCCAGCAGCCCCCGGTGGCAGACAGATACGCAGTATTTT.

The CDR3 DNA sequence: TGCAGTGGGGGCCCGCCCGGACTAGCGCCAGATACGCAGTATTTT. It is translated as CSGGPPGLAPDTQYF. V gene TRBV20-1 combines with J gene TRBJ2-3; 9 positions match TRBD2. This CDR3 is 15 amino acids long. V dropped 7 bases and J dropped 4; count of bases not matched to a gene: 12. Germline V gives CDR1 DFQATT, CDR2 SNEGSKA (reference sequence).

This clonotype was recorded at least ten times. The chain is built from TRBV12-3 or TRBV12-4 and TRBJ1-4; no clear D gene. This CDR3 spans 13 amino acids. V lost 5 bases and J lost 4, with 8 bases in between. DNA of the CDR3: TGTGCCAGCAGTCCTGGAGGTAATGAAAAACTGTTTTTT. Its translation: CASSPGGNEKLFF.

The table lists this clonotype with many counts. The V and J genes are TRBV7-2 and TRBJ2-3; weak D call: TRBD1 (6 bases). CDR1 and CDR2 (germline): SGHTA, FQGNSA. The length of the CDR3 is 16 residues. V gave up 1 base and J gave up 2 bases, with 13 bases separating them. CDR3 DNA: TGTGCCAGCAGCTTAGTGGACAGAATCCTCACAGATACGCAGTATTTT. Amino acid sequence: CASSLVDRILTDTQYF.